The 20 T cell receptor beta chains below come from one sample, sequenced in a study of CD8 T cells in ankylosing spondylitis. TCRdb re-called the 5' RACE reads through MiXCR, storing one row per CDR3 protein. The sample has around 7,000 distinct CDR3 sequences; roughly 8% are singletons. What was sequenced was blood, either unsorted or a sorted T cell fraction (not recorded which). The receptors shown here come from a male donor with ankylosing spondylitis or in good health (not recorded which).

This clonotype is medium-sized (0.01 to 0.1%). The chain uses TRBV9 and TRBJ1-1; D uncertain. V lost 2 bases and J lost 0, with 5 bases in between. The CDR3 totals 13 residues. The V gene's germline CDR1 is SGDLS and CDR2 YYNGEE. The CDR3 here is CASSVFLNTEAFF. The CDR3 coding sequence is TGTGCCAGCAGCGTCTTTCTGAACACTGAAGCTTTCTTT.

By sample fraction, this clonotype is medium-sized. The V and J genes are TRBV9 and TRBJ2-3, with TRBD2 matching 8 bases. The CDR3 length is 14 residues. CDR1 SGDLS and CDR2 YYNGEE come from the germline V gene. J lost 1 base, V lost 8 bases, and 6 bases had no gene match. The CDR3 DNA reads as TGTGCCAGTAACGGGGGGGGGCGCACAGATACGCAGTATTTT. This translates into CASNGGGRTDTQYF.

The V call is TRBV9, the J call TRBJ1-1, with TRBD1 as a possible D gene (5 bases). Trimming took 3 bases from V and 1 from J, leaving 16 bases between them. From germline, CDR1 is SGDLS and CDR2 YYNGEE. This CDR3 region has 16 residues. The CDR3 is CASSASGATPNTEAFF. The CDR3 coding sequence is TGTGCCAGCAGCGCCAGCGGGGCTACTCCGAACACTGAAGCTTTCTTT.

This clonotype qualifies as medium-sized (0.01 to 0.1%). The chain uses TRBV9 and TRBJ2-3, with no clear D. V lost 3 bases and J 2 bases, leaving 4 bases between the germline ends. The CDR3 is 12 amino acids. Germline CDR1 reads SGDLS; CDR2 reads YYNGEE. CDR3 DNA sequence: TGTGCCAGCAGCGCCCCCACAGATACGCAGTATTTT. Translated, it gives CASSAPTDTQYF.

This clonotype was observed a handful of times. The chain combines TRBV9 with TRBJ1-2; D not certain. V lost 3 bases and J 2 bases, leaving 14 bases between the germline ends. CDR1 SGDLS and CDR2 YYNGEE come from the germline V gene. There are 15 residues in the CDR3. The CDR3 spells CASSAIKGENYGYTF. The DNA for the CDR3 is TGTGCCAGCAGCGCCATAAAGGGAGAAAACTATGGCTACACCTTC.

By its share, this clonotype is medium-sized (0.01 to 0.1%). The chain combines TRBV9 with TRBJ2-2; the match to TRBD1 covers 7 bases. This CDR3 comprises 14 residues. Germline V gene sequence: CDR1 SGDLS, CDR2 YYNGEE. Unmatched junction bases numbered 3, after V lost 0 bases and J lost 7 bases. The CDR3 nucleotides read TGTGCCAGCAGCGTAGGACAGGGAAGCGGGGAGCTGTTTTTT. It specifies CASSVGQGSGELFF.

This clonotype is labeled as medium-sized. The V gene is TRBV9, the J gene TRBJ2-1, with 8 bases aligning to TRBD2. CDR1 is SGDLS, CDR2 YYNGEE, per germline. The CDR3 length is 14 residues. J gave up 7 bases and V 4 bases, and 7 bases lay outside the gene matches. CDR3 DNA: TGTGCCAGCAGCTCGGGACGGGGGGGGAATGAGCAGTTCTTC. This translates into CASSSGRGGNEQFF.

By share, this clonotype counts as medium-sized. The V call is TRBV9, the J call TRBJ2-2, with TRBD1 matching over 9 bases. The CDR3 runs to 15 residues. After removal of 5 bases from V and 6 bases from J, the junction contained 8 bases not matched to a gene. CDR1 and CDR2 (germline): SGDLS, YYNGEE. CDR3 amino acids: CASSGTGGPSGELFF. The CDR3 nucleotides read TGTGCCAGCAGTGGAACAGGGGGCCCTTCCGGGGAGCTGTTTTTT.

This clonotype is medium-sized by share. This sequence joins TRBV9 and TRBJ1-1; no clear D. This CDR3 is built from 11 residues. CDR1 is SGDLS and CDR2 is YYNGEE in the germline V gene. The V end lost 3 bases, the J end lost 7 bases, and 7 bases lay between the germline ends. The CDR3 here is CASSAVGEAFF. CDR3 bases: TGTGCCAGCAGCGCCGTGGGTGAAGCTTTCTTT.

This clonotype was observed many times. This chain uses TRBV9 with TRBJ2-2, with D maybe TRBD1 (6 bases). The CDR3 is 16 residues long. V shed 0 bases and J shed 1 base, with 10 bases lying between them. Germline CDR1 and CDR2: SGDLS and YYNGEE. The CDR3 loop is CASSVARGVNTGELFF. In DNA form, the CDR3 reads TGTGCCAGCAGCGTAGCCAGGGGCGTGAACACCGGGGAGCTGTTTTTT.

The CDR3 nucleotides read TGTGCCAGCAGCGTAAACAACTATGGCTACACCTTC. Protein: CASSVNNYGYTF. The chain couples TRBV9 to TRBJ1-2; D gene ambiguous. The germline V and J ends were trimmed by 1 base and 2 bases, with 3 bases remaining between them. Looked up from germline, CDR1 is SGDLS and CDR2 is YYNGEE. The CDR3 consists of 12 residues. Variable domain in full (rest from reference TRBV9 and TRBJ1-2): DSGVTQTPKHLITATGQRVTLRCSPRSGDLSVYWYQQSLDQGLQFLIQYYNGEERAKGNILERFSAQQFPDLHSELNLSSLELGDSALYFCASSVNNYGYTFGSGTRLTVV.

This chain joins TRBV9 and TRBJ1-5; D possibly corresponds to TRBD1 (5 bases). CDR1 SGDLS and CDR2 YYNGEE come from the germline V gene. The CDR3 has 15 amino acids. V was pared by 1 base and J by 0 bases, with 8 bases between. The CDR3 loop reads CASSVSGVSNQPQHF. The CDR3 DNA follows: TGTGCCAGCAGCGTATCGGGGGTTAGCAATCAGCCCCAGCATTTT.

Within the sample, this clonotype is medium-sized. The rearrangement joins TRBV9 to TRBJ1-1; tentative D call: TRBD1 (5 bases). CDR1 SGDLS and CDR2 YYNGEE come from the germline V gene. Trimming took 3 bases from V and 0 from J, leaving 12 bases between them. CDR3 length: 15 amino acids. The CDR3 protein is CASSDSRDLNTEAFF. The CDR3 DNA reads TGTGCCAGCAGCGATAGCAGGGATTTGAACACTGAAGCTTTCTTT.

In regard to this clonotype: One end of the junction is discordant with germline, which a read error may explain. V is TRBV9 and J is TRBJ2-3, with TRBD1 as a possible D gene (5 bases). Looked up from germline, CDR1 is SGDLS and CDR2 is YYNGEE. This CDR3 is 15 amino acids long. The CDR3 loop is CASSVEGRGTATQYF. DNA of the CDR3: TGTGCCAGCAGCGTAGAGGGGCGTGGCACAGCTACGCAGTATTTT.

By sample share, this clonotype is medium-sized (0.01 to 0.1%). The rearrangement joins TRBV9 to TRBJ2-3, with 7 nucleotides matching TRBD2. Per the germline V gene, CDR1 is SGDLS and CDR2 is YYNGEE. This CDR3 spans 13 amino acids. V dropped 0 bases and J dropped 6; count of bases not matched to a gene: 1. The CDR3 DNA reads as TGTGCCAGCAGCGTAGTTAGCGGGGATACGCAGTATTTT. This sequence encodes CASSVVSGDTQYF.

This clonotype was counted between two and nine times. This rearrangement joins TRBV9 to TRBJ2-5, with 9 bases fitting TRBD2. The CDR3 consists of 14 residues. Trimming cost V 0 bases and J 3 bases; bases outside gene matches: 0. Germline V CDR1 and CDR2: SGDLS, YYNGEE. The CDR3 loop reads CASSVGLAEETQYF. The CDR3 DNA is TGTGCCAGCAGCGTAGGACTAGCGGAAGAGACCCAGTACTTC.

This clonotype was counted at least ten times. This chain joins TRBV9 and TRBJ2-3; 8 nucleotides agree with TRBD2. In germline, CDR1 is SGDLS, CDR2 YYNGEE. The junction had 5 bases not matched to a gene; V was cut back by 0 bases and J by 2 bases. The CDR3 covers 16 residues. The CDR3 sequence: CASSVAAGASTDTQYF. CDR3 bases: TGTGCCAGCAGCGTAGCAGCGGGGGCTTCCACAGATACGCAGTATTTT.

This clonotype was seen ten or more times. This chain links TRBV9 with TRBJ1-2, with TRBD1 matching over 9 bases. The CDR3 is 16 amino acids. V shed 3 bases, J shed 0 bases, and the junction held 6 bases outside the gene matches. From germline, CDR1 is SGDLS and CDR2 YYNGEE. Here the CDR3 DNA reads TGTGCCAGCAGCGAACAGGGGGCACTCGCTAACTATGGCTACACCTTC. The encoded protein is CASSEQGALANYGYTF.

In its sample, this clonotype ranks as large. The chain is built from TRBV9 and TRBJ1-3; D is uncertain. There are 17 residues in the CDR3. The V and J ends lost 3 bases and 2 bases respectively, with 18 bases between them. CDR1 and CDR2 (germline): SGDLS, YYNGEE. The CDR3 sequence is CASSAEERGSAGNTIYF. The CDR3 DNA follows: TGTGCCAGCAGCGCCGAGGAGCGGGGTTCAGCTGGAAACACCATATATTTT. The entire variable domain, with the rest obtained from reference TRBV9 and TRBJ1-3, is as follows: DSGVTQTPKHLITATGQRVTLRCSPRSGDLSVYWYQQSLDQGLQFLIQYYNGEERAKGNILERFSAQQFPDLHSELNLSSLELGDSALYFCASSAEERGSAGNTIYFGEGSWLTVV.

This clonotype is judged medium-sized. The gene calls are TRBV9 and TRBJ2-5; 10 bases align to TRBD1. Germline trimming cut 0 bases from V and 1 base from J; bases unmatched to any gene: 3. The germline V gene has CDR1 SGDLS and CDR2 YYNGEE. CDR3 length: 16 amino acids. The chain's CDR3 is CASSVATGGPQETQYF. CDR3 sequence (DNA): TGTGCCAGCAGCGTAGCGACAGGGGGCCCCCAAGAGACCCAGTACTTC.